This T cell receptor beta chain emerged from a study of T cell changes during pregnancy in multiple sclerosis. V lost 3 bases, J lost 5 bases, and 15 bases lay in between. There are 15 residues in the CDR3. Germline CDR1 reads LNHDA; CDR2 reads SQIVND (reference sequence). Repertoires were generated with immunoSEQ multiplex PCR, while TCRdb's copy carries only in-frame clones and drops some. The repertoire includes more than 40,000 clones, 90% to 95% of them detected once, and more than 4% sits in the top ten. The sample here was CD8+ T cells from peripheral blood mononuclear cells, taken in the first trimester of pregnancy. The V call is TRBV19, the J call TRBJ2-3; D is perhaps TRBD1 (5 bases). The TCR comes from a female donor with multiple sclerosis, enrolled in a pregnancy study. The CDR3 loop reads CASSISLTQGDTQYF. The CDR3 nucleotides are TGTGCCAGTAGTATCTCTCTCACCCAGGGAGATACGCAGTATTTT.